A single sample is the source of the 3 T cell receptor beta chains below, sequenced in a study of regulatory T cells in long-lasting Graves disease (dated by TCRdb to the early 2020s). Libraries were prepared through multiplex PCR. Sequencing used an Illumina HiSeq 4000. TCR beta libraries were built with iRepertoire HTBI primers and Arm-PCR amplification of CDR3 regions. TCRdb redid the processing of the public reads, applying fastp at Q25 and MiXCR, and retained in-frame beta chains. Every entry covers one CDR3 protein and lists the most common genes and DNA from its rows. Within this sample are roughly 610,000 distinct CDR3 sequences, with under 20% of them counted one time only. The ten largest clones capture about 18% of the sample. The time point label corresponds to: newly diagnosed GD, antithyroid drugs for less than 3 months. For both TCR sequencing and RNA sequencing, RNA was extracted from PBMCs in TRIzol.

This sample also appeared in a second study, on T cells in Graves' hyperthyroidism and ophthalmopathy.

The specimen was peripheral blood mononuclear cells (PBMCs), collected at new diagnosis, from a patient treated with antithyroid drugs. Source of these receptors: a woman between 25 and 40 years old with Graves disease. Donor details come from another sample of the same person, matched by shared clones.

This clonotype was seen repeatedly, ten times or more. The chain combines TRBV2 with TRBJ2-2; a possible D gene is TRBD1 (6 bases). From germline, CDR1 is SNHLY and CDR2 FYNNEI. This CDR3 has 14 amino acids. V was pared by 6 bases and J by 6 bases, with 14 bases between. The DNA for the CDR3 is TGTGCCAGCAGGGCAACAGGGCCGGCCGGGGAGCTGTTTTTT. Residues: CASRATGPAGELFF.

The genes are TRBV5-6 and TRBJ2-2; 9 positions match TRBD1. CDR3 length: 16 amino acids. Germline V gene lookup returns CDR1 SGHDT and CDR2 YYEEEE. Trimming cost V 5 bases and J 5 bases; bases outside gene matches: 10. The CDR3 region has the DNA TGTGCCAGCAGACGACGGACAGGGGTGTTGACCGGGGAGCTGTTTTTT. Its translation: CASRRRTGVLTGELFF.

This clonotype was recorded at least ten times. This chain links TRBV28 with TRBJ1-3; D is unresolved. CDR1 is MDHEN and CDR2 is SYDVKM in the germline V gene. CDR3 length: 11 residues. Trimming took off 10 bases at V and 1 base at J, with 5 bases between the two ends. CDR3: CATRSGNTIYF. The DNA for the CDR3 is TGTGCCACTAGATCTGGAAACACCATATATTTT.